This T cell receptor (beta chain) is drawn from a study of cytomegalovirus exposure and HLA in healthy donors. The PCR made use of 60 Vbeta and 13 Jbeta primers. The protocol was immunoSEQ multiplex PCR, while the TCRdb copy is restricted to in-frame clones and leaves out a portion. Among about 160,000 clones listed, 75% to 85% were seen once. Samples came from healthy bone marrow donors. Donors were nominally healthy when sampled, though unrecorded immune exposures were likely. The study, taken as a whole, reports: Later analysis suggested links between common viral pathogens and several top significant clusters. The study recorded 164 TCR beta chains that were cytomegalovirus-associated.

As for this clone: The antigen remains undetermined.

The receptor was isolated from a man aged 50-60 years in good health and CMV-seropositive. The sequencing sample was made of PBMCs.

CDR3 coding DNA: TGTGCCAGCAATACAGGGGGCAGTGATGGCTACACCTTC. It translates to CASNTGGSDGYTF. The gene calls are TRBV6-6 and TRBJ1-2; 9 bases are a match to TRBD1. Germline loops: CDR1 MNHNY, CDR2 SVGAGI (reference sequence). V lost 7 bases and J lost 6; bases outside the gene matches: 6. The CDR3 extends over 13 amino acids.